This TCR beta chain was observed in a study of T cell responses to AZD1222 COVID-19 vaccine. Background on the study: Doses given second, at about 4 or about 12 weeks, were pooled. The study, taken as a whole, reports: Reports say nearly half of spike-specific TCRs go after unmutated variant regions.

In regard to this clone: Antigen specificity is unknown.

The table came from immunoSEQ multiplex PCR; TCRdb's copy has only in-frame clones and leaves some out. The repertoire has around 150,000 clones, around 95% of them found once; the top ten carry about 0.64%. Germline V gene data show CDR1 as MNHEY and CDR2 as SVGAGI. This CDR3 is 16 amino acids long. V lost 2 bases and J lost 6; bases outside the gene matches: 6. This receptor was obtained from an adult in good health. The chain couples TRBV6-5 to TRBJ2-2, with TRBD2 matching over 10 bases. Here the sequenced sample was peripheral blood, taken on day 0 of AZD1222 vaccination. CDR3 bases: TGTGCCAGCAGTTACCGCGTAGCGGGAGGTGCCGGGGAGCTGTTTTTT. Its translation: CASSYRVAGGAGELFF.